What follows is one T cell receptor (beta chain) and its context. The antigen remains unidentified. These data belong to a study of cytomegalovirus exposure and HLA in healthy donors. Study-wide points: Among TCR beta chains of equal frequency, HLA-associated ones were more clonally expanded in a later analysis. TCR sequences were mostly rare, though some public TCRs occurred in many donors.

The V segment lost 3 bases and the J segment 6 bases; nucleotides outside the gene matches: 5. From germline, CDR1 is SGHTA and CDR2 FQGNSA. The CDR3 has 15 amino acids. Both 60 Vbeta primers and 13 Jbeta primers went into the PCR. Clones were sequenced by immunoSEQ multiplex PCR, and TCRdb holds only the in-frame ones, with some missing. This sample yields around 100,000 clones, of which around 73% are seen a single time; over 3% belongs to the top ten. The source of this sequence is a man in his forties in good health and CMV-seronegative. The V and J genes are TRBV7-2 and TRBJ2-2; 9 bases agree with TRBD2. The sample consisted of PBMCs. The CDR3, as DNA: TGTGCCAGCAGCTTGGTCGCGGGGGGGCCCGGGGAGCTGTTTTTT. Encoded protein: CASSLVAGGPGELFF.